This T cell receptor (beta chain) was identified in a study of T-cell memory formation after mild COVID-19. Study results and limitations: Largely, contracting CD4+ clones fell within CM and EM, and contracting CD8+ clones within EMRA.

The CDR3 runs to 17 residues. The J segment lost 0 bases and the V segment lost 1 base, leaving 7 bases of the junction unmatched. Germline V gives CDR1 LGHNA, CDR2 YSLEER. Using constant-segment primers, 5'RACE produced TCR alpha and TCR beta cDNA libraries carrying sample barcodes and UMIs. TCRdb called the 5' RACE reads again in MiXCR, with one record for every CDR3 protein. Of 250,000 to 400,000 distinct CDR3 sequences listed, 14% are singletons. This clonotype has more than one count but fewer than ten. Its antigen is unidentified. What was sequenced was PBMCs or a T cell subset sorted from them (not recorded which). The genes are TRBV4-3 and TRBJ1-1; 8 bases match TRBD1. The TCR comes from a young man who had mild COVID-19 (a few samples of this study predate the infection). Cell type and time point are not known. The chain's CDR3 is CASSQGGTGGMNTEAFF. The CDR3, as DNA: TGCGCCAGCAGCCAAGGAGGTACAGGGGGGATGAACACTGAAGCTTTCTTT.